Listed here is a single TCR beta chain. Original processing methods: Reference gene primers were amplified, and this amplification served to estimate nucleated cell counts. This table comes from immunoSEQ multiplex PCR, and its TCRdb copy is limited to in-frame clones, with some not included. Clone size and the V and J calls come from that table; the DNA yielded D and trimming. Of some 100,000 clones in the sample, roughly 92% were seen once. The data were obtained in a study of blood T cell repertoires in COVID-19. Study context: Specimens from acute and convalescent COVID-19 originated in the United States, Italy and Spain. PBMCs, B-cell-depleted T cells, or T cells were the source of the cDNA or gDNA that made up the material.

Unmatched junction bases numbered 9, after V lost 4 bases and J lost 3 bases. Germline loops: CDR1 SGHTA, CDR2 FQGNSA. The CDR3 extends over 15 amino acids. Sequenced material: peripheral blood. The chain carries TRBV7-2 and TRBJ2-7; 7 bases map to TRBD1. This clonotype was sampled from a man aged 70-80 years with acute or convalescent COVID-19. This CDR3 reads CASSSTDRLGYEQYF. The CDR3 DNA is TGTGCCAGCAGCTCGACGGACAGGTTGGGCTACGAGCAGTACTTC.